The 28 T cell receptor beta chains presented below share a single source sample, sequenced in a study of T cell responses to AZD1222 COVID-19 vaccine. TCRdb's table, derived via immunoSEQ multiplex PCR, lists solely in-frame clones and lacks some. The top ten clones hold under 5% of a sample with some 40,000 clones, around 80% of them seen once. Sequencing was performed on peripheral blood, taken on day 0 of AZD1222 vaccination. The receptors shown here come from an adult in good health.

This chain joins TRBV10-3 and TRBJ1-6; D unclear. There are 15 residues in the CDR3. Germline V gene data show CDR1 as ENHRY and CDR2 as SYGVKD. Trimming removed 2 bases from V and 5 bases from J, with 10 bases in between. CDR3 loop: CAISELAVDNSPLHF. DNA for the CDR3: TGTGCCATCAGTGAGCTCGCAGTGGATAATTCACCCCTCCACTTT.

This clone came up once. The J gene is TRBJ2-3, the V gene TRBV6-2 or TRBV6-3, with D tentatively TRBD1 or TRBD2 (5 bases each). Germline V CDR1 and CDR2: MNHEY, SVGEGT. CDR3 length: 17 residues. V was shortened by 0 bases and J by 2 bases, with 15 bases between the two germline ends. The CDR3 region is CASSYSGRAEYTDTQYF. The DNA of the CDR3 is TGTGCCAGCAGTTACTCGGGGCGGGCGGAATACACAGATACGCAGTATTTT.

The J gene is TRBJ2-1, the V gene TRBV5-1, with TRBD2 matching 8 bases. The germline V gene encodes CDR1 SGHRS and CDR2 YFSETQ. The CDR3 has 15 amino acids. V gave up 7 bases and J gave up 5 bases; unmatched junction bases: 11. CDR3 protein: CASRRFAGGDNEQFF. CDR3 bases: TGCGCCAGCCGACGCTTTGCGGGGGGAGACAATGAGCAGTTCTTC. Full variable domain (remainder filled in from reference TRBV5-1 and TRBJ2-1): KAGVTQTPRYLIKTRGQQVTLSCSPISGHRSVSWYQQTPGQGLQFLFEYFSETQRNKGNFPGRFSGRQFSNSRSEMNVSTLELGDSALYLCASRRFAGGDNEQFFGPGTRLTVL.

J is TRBJ1-2 and V is TRBV7-3; 8 nucleotides line up with TRBD1. V lost 5 bases and J lost 4; bases outside the gene matches: 6. This CDR3 is built from 14 residues. The germline gives CDR1 SGHTA, CDR2 FQGTGA. Here the CDR3 reads CASSPQGDGYGYTF. In DNA, the CDR3 is TGTGCCAGCAGCCCACAGGGGGATGGCTATGGCTACACCTTC.

The V call is TRBV4-2, the J call TRBJ1-2, with TRBD1 identical over 7 bases. The V gene's germline CDR1 is LGHNA and CDR2 YNFKEQ. Trimming cost V 0 bases and J 7 bases; bases outside gene matches: 11. The CDR3 loop spans 16 amino acids. CDR3 loop: CASSQDPTGTVAGYTF. CDR3 sequence (DNA): TGTGCCAGCAGCCAAGATCCTACCGGGACAGTGGCTGGCTACACCTTC.

CDR3 sequence: CASSPGGDPVRANYGYTF. The DNA of the CDR3 is TGTGCCAGCAGTCCCGGGGGGGATCCAGTAAGAGCTAACTATGGCTACACCTTC. This chain uses TRBV27 with TRBJ1-2; perhaps TRBD1 as D (5 bases). Trimming cost V 5 bases and J 0 bases, with 22 bases left between them. The germline CDR1 and CDR2 sequences are MNHEY and SMNVEV (reference sequence). The CDR3 has 18 residues.

The chain links TRBV7-2 to TRBJ2-1, with 12 bases that match TRBD2. CDR1 is SGHTA and CDR2 is FQGNSA in the germline V gene. The CDR3 length is 15 residues. Unmatched junction bases numbered 10, after V lost 8 bases and J lost 8 bases. CDR3 sequence reads: CASSPRLAGGDEQFF. DNA for the CDR3: TGTGCCAGCTCCCCGCGGCTAGCGGGGGGGGATGAGCAGTTCTTC.

The rearrangement uses TRBV2 and TRBJ1-1, with TRBD1 as a possible D gene (5 bases). Per germline, CDR1 SNHLY and CDR2 FYNNEI. With 2 bases removed from V and 1 base from J, the gap between germline ends came to 11 bases. CDR3 length equals 15 residues. The CDR3 here is CASSELGPRNTEAFF. The CDR3, as DNA: TGTGCCAGCAGTGAACTGGGACCTAGGAACACTGAAGCTTTCTTT.

J is TRBJ2-1 and V is TRBV6-1; TRBD2 agrees at 10 bases. The CDR3 consists of 17 residues. Germline V gene data show CDR1 as MNHNS and CDR2 as SASEGT. The V gene end was trimmed by 6 bases and the J gene end by 3 bases; junction bases not matched to a gene: 11. The CDR3 DNA reads as TGTGCCAGCAGCGAACACGCTAGCGGGGGTCTCTACAATGAGCAGTTCTTC. Translation gives CASSEHASGGLYNEQFF.

The chain links TRBV9 to TRBJ2-3; TRBD1 matches at 7 bases. The CDR3 extends over 14 amino acids. V lost 3 bases and J lost 5; bases outside the gene matches: 6. CDR1 and CDR2 (germline): SGDLS, YYNGEE. DNA of the CDR3: TGTGCCAGCAGCGGACAGGGTATCCTAGATACGCAGTATTTT. It yields the protein CASSGQGILDTQYF.

The sample holds one count of this clone. The V and J genes are TRBV11-3 and TRBJ2-2; perhaps TRBD2 as D (5 bases). The CDR3 covers 15 residues. Per the germline V gene, CDR1 is SGHNT and CDR2 is YENEEA. V shed 1 base and J shed 8 bases, with 14 bases lying between them. CDR3 in DNA: TGTGCCAGCAGCTTAGGGGAGCTACGGCCGGGGGAGCTGTTTTTT. Its translation: CASSLGELRPGELFF.

The rearrangement links TRBV7-2 to TRBJ2-1; D is tentatively TRBD1 or TRBD2 (5 bases each). Germline lookup yields CDR1 SGHTA and CDR2 FQGNSA. V dropped 1 base and J dropped 9 bases, with 13 bases sitting between them. This CDR3 is 14 amino acids long. DNA for the CDR3: TGTGCCAGCAGCTTAGGCGACCTGAGGGGTGAGCAGTTCTTC. Its translation: CASSLGDLRGEQFF.

The rearrangement uses TRBV28 and TRBJ2-1; D gene unclear. The CDR3 is 15 amino acids. V was pared by 3 bases and J by 0 bases, with 9 bases between. Germline loops: CDR1 MDHEN, CDR2 SYDVKM. CDR3 protein: CASSFGWSSYNEQFF. Written as DNA, the CDR3 is TGTGCCAGCAGTTTTGGCTGGAGCTCCTACAATGAGCAGTTCTTC.

The chain has TRBV6-5 and TRBJ1-1; D is perhaps TRBD1 (5 bases). Trimming shortened V by 4 bases and J by 5 bases, and 8 bases separated the two germline ends. This CDR3 spans 12 amino acids. Germline V gives CDR1 MNHEY, CDR2 SVGAGI. The CDR3 here is CASSSQGTEAFF. CDR3 nucleotides: TGTGCCAGCAGTTCGCAGGGTACTGAAGCTTTCTTT.

The chain links TRBV5-1 to TRBJ1-6, with a possible D match to TRBD1 (6 bases). CDR1 and CDR2 (germline): SGHRS, YFSETQ. The V gene lost 4 bases and the J gene lost 7 bases, with 15 bases spanning the gap. This CDR3 is built from 15 residues. CDR3 sequence: CASSRAGGGNSPLHF. The CDR3 region has the DNA TGCGCCAGCAGCCGTGCGGGGGGCGGGAATTCACCCCTCCACTTT.

The chain recombines TRBV11-1 with TRBJ2-7; no firm D call. There are 14 residues in the CDR3. Trimming removed 3 bases at V and 4 bases at J, with 13 bases between. Germline CDR1 reads SGHAT; CDR2 reads FQDESV (reference sequence). The CDR3: CASSFARTTYEQYF. The CDR3 nucleotides read TGTGCCAGCAGCTTCGCTCGCACCACGTACGAGCAGTACTTC.

The rearrangement joins TRBV11-3 to TRBJ2-2; D is unresolved. The germline V and J ends were trimmed by 8 bases and 6 bases, with 13 bases remaining between them. The germline V gene has CDR1 SGHNT and CDR2 YENEEA. CDR3 size: 13 residues. The CDR3 nucleotides are TGTGCCAGCCTTTGGTCGGAAGCCGGGGAGCTGTTTTTT. Translating it yields CASLWSEAGELFF.

The rearrangement uses TRBV14 and TRBJ1-3; D gene uncertain. The CDR3 runs 14 residues. Germline CDR1 reads SGHDN; CDR2 reads FVKESK. V lost 4 bases and J lost 4, with 11 bases in between. CDR3: CASSPGGAGNTIYF. The CDR3 nucleotides read TGTGCCAGCAGCCCAGGTGGAGCGGGAAACACCATATATTTT.

V usage is TRBV3-1 (or the pseudogene TRBV3-2) and J usage is TRBJ2-1; TRBD2 is a possible D gene (5 bases). This CDR3 spans 15 amino acids. CDR1 is LGHDT, CDR2 YNNKEL, per germline (reference sequence). V lost 1 base to trimming and J lost 10 bases, with 17 bases between them. CDR3 in DNA: TGTGCCAGCAGCCAAGCTACCTCCGGAGGTAGAGAGCAGTTCTTC. Translated, it gives CASSQATSGGREQFF.

The genes are TRBV11-2 and TRBJ1-2, with 8 bases fitting TRBD1. Germline CDR1 reads SGHAT; CDR2 reads FQNNGV. The CDR3 has 19 residues. V lost 0 bases and J lost 2; bases outside the gene matches: 14. CDR3 bases: TGTGCCAGCAGCTTAGATAGGTGGGCAGGGGGCCCTCAGAACTATGGCTACACCTTC. As protein: CASSLDRWAGGPQNYGYTF.

This clone was found a few times. The CDR3 coding sequence is TGTGCCAGCAGTGAATTAGGGACAGGGACTGGAAACACCATATATTTT. Its protein product is CASSELGTGTGNTIYF. The chain carries TRBV2 and TRBJ1-3, with 9 bases identical to TRBD1. This CDR3 region has 16 residues. Germline CDR1 reads SNHLY; CDR2 reads FYNNEI. V was clipped by 2 bases and J by 2 bases; unmatched bases: 4. The complete variable domain, with remaining parts taken from reference TRBV2 and TRBJ1-3, reads EPEVTQTPSHQVTQMGQEVILRCVPISNHLYFYWYRQILGQKVEFLVSFYNNEISEKSEIFDDQFSVERPDGSNFTLKIRSTKLEDSAMYFCASSELGTGTGNTIYFGEGSWLTVV.

The chain recombines TRBV7-9 with TRBJ2-5; tentative D call: TRBD1 (5 bases). Germline V lookup: CDR1 SEHNR, CDR2 FQNEAQ (reference sequence). This CDR3 contains 11 residues. V was pared by 11 bases and J by 4 bases, with 11 bases between. The CDR3 nucleotides are TGTGCCGGTCGAAGGGGAGAGACCCAGTACTTC. Amino acids: CAGRRGETQYF. Filled out from reference TRBV7-9 and TRBJ2-5, the complete variable domain reads DTGVSQNPRHKITKRGQNVTFRCDPISEHNRLYWYRQTLGQGPEFLTYFQNEAQLEKSRLLSDRFSAERPKGSFSTLEIQRTEQGDSAMYLCAGRRGETQYFGPGTRLLVL.

The chain has TRBV5-6 and TRBJ2-2; the match to TRBD2 covers 14 bases. The length of the CDR3 is 15 residues. V shed 7 bases, J shed 5 bases, and the junction held 4 bases outside the gene matches. Germline values: CDR1 SGHDT, CDR2 YYEEEE. The CDR3 DNA reads TGTGCCAGCTTAGGACTAGCGGGGGGAACCGGGGAGCTGTTTTTT. Amino acids: CASLGLAGGTGELFF. The variable domain in full, completed from reference TRBV5-6 and TRBJ2-2, reads DAGVTQSPTHLIKTRGQQVTLRCSPKSGHDTVSWYQQALGQGPQFIFQYYEEEERQRGNFPDRFSGHQFPNYSSELNVNALLLGDSALYLCASLGLAGGTGELFFGEGSRLTVL.

This chain connects TRBV2 to TRBJ1-2; perhaps TRBD1 as D (5 bases). This CDR3 contains 15 residues. The V and J ends lost 4 bases and 4 bases respectively, with 16 bases between them. Per germline, CDR1 SNHLY and CDR2 FYNNEI. The CDR3 region is CASSGGGVGPYGYTF. DNA of the CDR3: TGTGCCAGCAGTGGGGGCGGGGTTGGACCCTATGGCTACACCTTC.

V usage is TRBV3-1 (or the pseudogene TRBV3-2) and J usage is TRBJ1-6; D ambiguous. CDR3 length: 16 amino acids. Germline V CDR1 and CDR2: LGHDT, YNNKEL (reference sequence). V was cut by 4 bases and J by 7 bases, with 17 bases left in between. CDR3 DNA sequence: TGTGCCAGCAGCCCACGGACGGGAGCCCAAAATTCACCCCTCCACTTT. Protein product: CASSPRTGAQNSPLHF.

This CDR3 is CASSYSGQGTNQPQHF. The CDR3 bases are TGTGCCAGCAGTTACTCCGGGCAGGGCACTAATCAGCCCCAGCATTTT. V usage is TRBV6-2 or TRBV6-3 and J usage is TRBJ1-5; possibly TRBD1 for D (5 bases). V was shortened by 0 bases and J by 4 bases, with 13 bases between the two germline ends. The CDR3 loop spans 16 amino acids. The germline V gene has CDR1 MNHEY and CDR2 SVGEGT.

The CDR3 nucleotides are TGCAGCGCCTTCAGGGGGGAAGTGCACACTGAAGCTTTCTTT. This sequence encodes CSAFRGEVHTEAFF. The chain has TRBV29-1 and TRBJ1-1, with 7 bases lining up with TRBD1. Germline trimming cut 7 bases from V and 3 bases from J; bases unmatched to any gene: 11. Per the germline V gene, CDR1 is SQVTM and CDR2 is ANQGSEA. There are 14 residues in the CDR3.

The J gene is TRBJ2-2, the V gene TRBV30, with D possibly TRBD1 on 6 matching bases. With 5 bases removed from V and 2 bases from J, the gap between germline ends came to 12 bases. The CDR3 covers 14 residues. Per germline, CDR1 GTSNPN and CDR2 SVGIG (reference sequence). CDR3 sequence: CAWSSQGNTGELFF. DNA of the CDR3: TGTGCCTGGTCGTCACAGGGAAACACCGGGGAGCTGTTTTTT.